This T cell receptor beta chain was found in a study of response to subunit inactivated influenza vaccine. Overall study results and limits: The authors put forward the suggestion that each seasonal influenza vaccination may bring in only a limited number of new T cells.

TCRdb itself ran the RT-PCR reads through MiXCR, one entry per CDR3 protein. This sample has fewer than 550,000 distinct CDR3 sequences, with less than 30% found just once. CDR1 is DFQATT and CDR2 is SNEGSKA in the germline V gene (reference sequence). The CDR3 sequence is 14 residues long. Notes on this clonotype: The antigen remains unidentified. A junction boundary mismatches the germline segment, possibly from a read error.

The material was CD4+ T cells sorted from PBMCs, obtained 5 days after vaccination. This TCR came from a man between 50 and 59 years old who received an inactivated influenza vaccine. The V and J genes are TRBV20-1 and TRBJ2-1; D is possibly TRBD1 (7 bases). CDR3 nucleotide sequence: TGCAGTGCCAGACTAGAACTGGGGTCAGGGGGTTTGGGCTTC. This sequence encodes CSARLELGSGGLGF.